A selection of T cell receptor beta chains follows, all from one sample in a study of PD-L1 blockade in urothelial cancer. The table came from immunoSEQ multiplex PCR; TCRdb's copy has only in-frame clones and leaves some out. Of some 110,000 clones in the sample, 75% to 90% were seen once. This material consisted of PBMCs, taken around atezolizumab (anti-PD-L1) treatment. Every receptor here comes from a man in his sixties with urothelial cancer. Both conserved end residues are part of each CDR3. A D gene is named only where the DNA matches it firmly. Where a row states a size, it is once, few, many or the class of an expanded clone; other rows omit it.

d_gene	v_gene	j_gene	abundance	CDR3nt	CDR3aa
TRBD2	TRBV6-1	TRBJ2-5	few	TGTGCCAGCAGTGAAGTACGGACTAGCGGTGTTGGCACCCAGTACTTC	CASSEVRTSGVGTQYF
TRBD2	TRBV9	TRBJ2-5	NA	TGTGCCAGCAGCGTAGATCTAGCGGGGATAGAGACCCAGTACTTC	CASSVDLAGIETQYF
NA	TRBV10-3	TRBJ1-5	NA	TGTGCCATCAGGGAAGGGGAAGGGCAGCCCCAGCATTTT	CAIREGEGQPQHF
NA	TRBV6-5	TRBJ1-5	NA	TGTGCCAGCAGTTACTCCCAGGCGAGCGGTCAGCCCCAGCATTTT	CASSYSQASGQPQHF
NA	TRBV7-9	TRBJ1-2	NA	TGTGCCAGCAGCTTAGGAGGGGGCTACACCTTC	CASSLGGGYTF
TRBD1	TRBV19	TRBJ1-5	NA	TGTGCCAGTAGTATACACACAGGGGGCGGCAATCAGCCCCAGCATTTT	CASSIHTGGGNQPQHF
TRBD2	TRBV29-1	TRBJ2-5	NA	TGCAGCGTTGTAAGGGGCCGTAGGAGCGGGAGTGGGGCCCAGTACTTC	CSVVRGRRSGSGAQYF
TRBD1	TRBV7-2	TRBJ1-1	few	TGTGCCAGCAGCTTAGGGGACAGTCGTATTGCTTTCTTT	CASSLGDSRIAFF
TRBD1	TRBV7-9	TRBJ2-3	NA	TGTGCCAGCAGCTTAGCGAAAACCGGGACAGGGGAAACAGATACGCAGTATTTT	CASSLAKTGTGETDTQYF
TRBD1	TRBV19	TRBJ1-2	NA	TGTGCCAGTAGTCCCTCGACAGGGAATGGCTACACCTTC	CASSPSTGNGYTF
NA	TRBV19	TRBJ2-1	NA	TGTGCCAGTAGTGTTAGCGTTTACTCCTACAATGAGCAGTTCTTC	CASSVSVYSYNEQFF
TRBD2	TRBV9	TRBJ2-7	NA	TGTGCCAGCAGCGTCTCTAGCGGGGCCTTTTACGAGCAGTACTTC	CASSVSSGAFYEQYF
TRBD2	TRBV5-1	TRBJ2-1	NA	TGCGCCAGCAGCTTCGTCCCGAGCGGGGTGTACAATGAGCAGTTCTTC	CASSFVPSGVYNEQFF
NA	TRBV19	TRBJ1-5	NA	TGTGCCAGTAGTATGATGGGGGGGGATCAGCCCCAGCATTTT	CASSMMGGDQPQHF
TRBD1	TRBV4-1	TRBJ1-2	NA	TGCGCCAGCAGCCAGTCACAGGGGGCTAACTATGGCTACACCTTC	CASSQSQGANYGYTF
TRBD1	TRBV19	TRBJ2-7	NA	TGTGCCAGTAGTAGGGACAGCTCCTACGAGCAGTACTTC	CASSRDSSYEQYF
NA	TRBV5-1	TRBJ2-1	NA	TGCGCCAGCAGCCCCGGACATGGCAATGAGCAGTTCTTC	CASSPGHGNEQFF
NA	TRBV7-8	TRBJ2-7	NA	TGTGCCAGCAGCTCCGTGGGGGTCCAAGGGGGCGAGCAGTACTTC	CASSSVGVQGGEQYF
NA	TRBV9	TRBJ2-3	few	TGTGCCAGCAGCGTAGGGGCCGCTCCAGGTACGCAGTATTTT	CASSVGAAPGTQYF
TRBD2	TRBV28	TRBJ2-1	NA	TGTGCCAGCAGTCCCTACCCGACTAGCGGGTCCTCCTACAATGAGCAGTTCTTC	CASSPYPTSGSSYNEQFF
NA	TRBV28	TRBJ2-7	NA	TGTGCCAGCAGCTGGAACAGGGCCGGCTCCTACGAGCAGTACTTC	CASSWNRAGSYEQYF
TRBD1	TRBV5-1	TRBJ2-5	NA	TGCGCCAGCAGCTTGGCCGGGACAGGGATCCAAGAGACCCAGTACTTC	CASSLAGTGIQETQYF
TRBD2	TRBV6-1	TRBJ2-1	NA	TGTGCCAGCAGTGGCGGGACTAGCGTTTACAATGAGCAGTTCTTC	CASSGGTSVYNEQFF
TRBD2	TRBV5-1	TRBJ2-5	NA	TGCGCCAGCAGCTTGGAAGCGGGAGCCCGGGAGACCCAGTACTTC	CASSLEAGARETQYF
TRBD2	TRBV28	TRBJ2-1	NA	TGTGCCAGCACAATACTAGCGGGAACATACAATGAGCAGTTCTTC	CASTILAGTYNEQFF
TRBD2	TRBV9	TRBJ2-3	NA	TGTGCCAGCAGCGTAAGCGGGGGGATGGGCACAGATACGCAGTATTTT	CASSVSGGMGTDTQYF
NA	TRBV11-2	TRBJ2-5	NA	TGTGCCAGCAGCTTAGCAGGTCCGTACCAAGAGACCCAGTACTTC	CASSLAGPYQETQYF
TRBD2	TRBV10-3	TRBJ2-1	NA	TGTGCCACCGTCCGCGGAGCGGGGGGCTACAATGAGCAGTTCTTC	CATVRGAGGYNEQFF
TRBD2	TRBV5-1	TRBJ2-1	NA	TGCGCCTTATCCGGGACTAGCGGGGGCGAGGGTGAGCAGTTCTTC	CALSGTSGGEGEQFF
TRBD2	TRBV4-1	TRBJ2-7	NA	TGCGCCAGCAGCCCTGGGGCCCGGGGGGACTACGAGCAGTACTTC	CASSPGARGDYEQYF
TRBD2	TRBV4-1	TRBJ2-3	NA	TGCGCCAGCAGCCAACTTACTAGCGGGGGGGTCTCAGATACGCAGTATTTT	CASSQLTSGGVSDTQYF
TRBD1	TRBV5-1	TRBJ2-1	NA	TGCGCCAGCAGCTTGGGGAACAGGGGCGGCGATGAGCAGTTCTTC	CASSLGNRGGDEQFF
NA	TRBV11-2	TRBJ2-2	once	TGTGCCAGCAGCCCGCAGGGGCCCACCGGGGAGCTGTTTTTT	CASSPQGPTGELFF
TRBD1	TRBV5-4	TRBJ2-7	NA	TGTGCCAGCAGCTTACAGGGGGACCCCTCTGTGTACTTC	CASSLQGDPSVYF
NA	TRBV7-2	TRBJ2-4	NA	TGTGCCAGCAGCTTGGAGGGGGCGGTCAAAAACATTCAGTACTTC	CASSLEGAVKNIQYF
TRBD1	TRBV28	TRBJ1-1	NA	TGTGCCAGCAGCAAGACAGGGGGCAACACTGAAGCTTTCTTT	CASSKTGGNTEAFF
NA	TRBV6-5	TRBJ2-1	NA	TGTGCCAGCAGTTATGGGGGCCCACCCGAATACAATGAGCAGTTCTTC	CASSYGGPPEYNEQFF
NA	TRBV5-1	TRBJ2-3	NA	TGCGCCAGCAGTCCGACAGCTTTTGGGACAGATACGCAGTATTTT	CASSPTAFGTDTQYF
NA	TRBV18	TRBJ2-7	NA	TGTGCCAGCTCACCGCGGCGGGCCTACGAGCAGTACTTC	CASSPRRAYEQYF
NA	TRBV5-1	TRBJ1-1	once	TGCGCCAGCAGCTTGGAGCCTCCACGAGACACTGAAGCTTTCTTT	CASSLEPPRDTEAFF
TRBD2	TRBV28	TRBJ2-7	NA	TGTGCCAGCAGCCGGACTAGCGGGAGATACGAGCAGTACTTC	CASSRTSGRYEQYF
NA	TRBV5-4	TRBJ2-7	NA	TGTGCCAGCAGCTTAGGGCCCGGGGGCTACGAGCAGTACTTC	CASSLGPGGYEQYF
NA	TRBV19	TRBJ1-1	few	TGTGCCAGTAGCGGCGGGAACACTGAAGCTTTCTTT	CASSGGNTEAFF
TRBD2	TRBV11-3	TRBJ2-1	once	TGTGCCAGCAGCGCCGGACTAGTTGCCTCCTACAATGAGCAGTTCTTC	CASSAGLVASYNEQFF
NA	TRBV10-3	TRBJ2-5	NA	TGTGCCGTAAGTAACCGCGGACAAGAGACCCAGTACTTC	CAVSNRGQETQYF
TRBD2	TRBV19	TRBJ2-2	once	TGTGCCAGTAGTTTGATTAGCGGGAGTTCGACCGGGGAGCTGTTTTTT	CASSLISGSSTGELFF
NA	TRBV7-2	TRBJ2-7	NA	TGTGCCAGCAGCTTTAAGGGGTCCTACGAGCAGTACTTC	CASSFKGSYEQYF
NA	TRBV6-5	TRBJ2-6	few	TGTGCCAGCAGTAAACAGGGCTCTGGGGCCAACGTCCTGACTTTC	CASSKQGSGANVLTF
NA	TRBV28	TRBJ1-4	NA	TGTGCCAGCAGGCCTGCAGGGATGAGGACTAATGAAAAACTGTTTTTT	CASRPAGMRTNEKLFF
NA	TRBV19	TRBJ1-5	NA	TGTGCCAGTAGCGGGGGGTGGCGGAGCAATCAGCCCCAGCATTTT	CASSGGWRSNQPQHF
NA	TRBV11-2	TRBJ2-1	NA	TGTGCCAGCAGCTTCACTCTCTCGGGACTCCTGTACTCCTACAATGAGCAGTTCTTC	CASSFTLSGLLYSYNEQFF
TRBD2	TRBV28	TRBJ2-1	NA	TGTGCCAGCAGTTCAATAGCGGGGGTTAGCGGTGAGCAGTTCTTC	CASSSIAGVSGEQFF
NA	TRBV4-1	TRBJ2-3	NA	TGCGCCAGCAGCCAAGATGGCCAGGGGACGACAGATACGCAGTATTTT	CASSQDGQGTTDTQYF
NA	TRBV29-1	TRBJ2-1	NA	TGCAGCGTTGAACTAGCTGCGGGTGGTGAGCAGTTCTTC	CSVELAAGGEQFF
NA	TRBV6-1	TRBJ2-7	NA	TGTGCCAGCAGTCCAACGGAGGGGTACGAGCAGTACTTC	CASSPTEGYEQYF